The present TCR beta chain was sequenced within a study of cytotoxic CD8 clonotypes in ibrutinib-treated CLL. A remark on this clone: Its antigen is still unknown.

Germline V CDR1 and CDR2: SGHKS, YYEKEE (reference sequence). Trimming shortened V by 0 bases and J by 4 bases, and 25 bases separated the two germline ends. CDR3 length: 19 residues. The TCR beta libraries used around 2 micrograms of genomic DNA that came from cryopreserved PBMCs. Overall study findings and caveats: Baseline clonality exceeded age-matched healthy donors and tracked circulating CD8+ T-cell counts. Increased clonality at ibrutinib response gave way to a return toward baseline at progression.

Deep sequencing aimed at 1 in 200,000 to 1 in 1 million T cells' resolution. TCRdb's copy holds only in-frame clones and misses some; the assay was immunoSEQ multiplex PCR. The data show fewer than 300,000 clones, 60% to 80% seen once. The chain combines TRBV5-5 with TRBJ1-1; a weak D match, TRBD1 (5 bases). This specimen consisted of PBMCs, obtained at disease progression, from a patient treated with ibrutinib. This clonotype originated in a human donor with chronic lymphocytic leukemia. The CDR3 loop reads CASSLAGLLGLRRGTEAFF. The CDR3, as DNA: TGTGCCAGCAGCTTGGCCGGCCTGCTGGGCTTGCGAAGGGGCACTGAAGCTTTCTTT.